The clone carrying this T cell receptor beta chain was observed a few times. CDR3 size: 16 residues. Germline trimming cut 2 bases from V and 5 bases from J; bases unmatched to any gene: 6. The germline gives CDR1 SGHRS, CDR2 YFSETQ. The data originate from a study of blood T cell repertoires in COVID-19. Overall study: T cells, B-cell-depleted T cells, or PBMCs supplied cDNA or gDNA.

Authors' methods: Scientists estimated how many nucleated cells there were by amplifying reference gene primers. The protocol was immunoSEQ multiplex PCR, while the TCRdb copy is restricted to in-frame clones and leaves out a portion. The DNA gave D and trimming, while V, J and clone size come from that table. In the table there are roughly 100,000 clones, more than 75% of which are singletons. The sequencing input was peripheral blood. The V gene is TRBV5-1, the J gene TRBJ2-2; 10 bases fit TRBD1. This clonotype was sampled from a man in his sixties with active or convalescent COVID-19. This CDR3 reads CASSFLTGGLTGELFF. The CDR3 DNA is TGCGCCAGCAGCTTTTTGACAGGGGGCTTAACCGGGGAGCTGTTTTTT.